The clone carrying this T cell receptor (beta chain) was seen a few times. The data derive from a study of blood T cell repertoires in COVID-19. Background on the study: PBMCs, B-cell-depleted T cells, or T cells were the source of the cDNA or gDNA that made up the material.

In the authors' methods: Amplified reference gene primers provided the basis for estimating nucleated cell counts. Here immunoSEQ multiplex PCR was the method, and the copy in TCRdb shows in-frame clones only, minus some. V and J calls and clone size follow that table, whereas D and trimming were derived from the DNA. The sample comprises a few hundred thousand clones, around nine tenths of which are singletons, and 5.5% to 9% rests with the top ten. The TCR sequence derives from a woman between 65 and 79 years old with active or convalescent COVID-19. Sequenced input: peripheral blood.

CDR3: CAIASGQSNQPQHF. For the CDR3, the DNA is TGTGCCATCGCCTCGGGACAGAGCAATCAGCCCCAGCATTTT. The V gene is TRBV10-3, the J gene TRBJ1-5; 7 bases fit TRBD1. Unmatched junction bases numbered 5, after V lost 8 bases and J lost 1 base. The CDR3 is 14 amino acids. The germline gives CDR1 ENHRY, CDR2 SYGVKD.